The 5 T cell receptor beta chains listed next were all sequenced from one sample in a study of blood T cell repertoires in COVID-19. Here immunoSEQ multiplex PCR was the method, and the copy in TCRdb shows in-frame clones only, minus some. The sample holds about 350,000 clones, roughly 87% seen once. The specimen was peripheral blood. The receptor set was obtained from a woman in her sixties or seventies with COVID-19, enrolled during active disease.

The V call is TRBV7-2, the J call TRBJ1-3, with a tentative D call TRBD1 (5 bases). The length of the CDR3 is 15 residues. Deletions cut 3 bases from V and 2 bases from J, with 11 bases between. Germline lookup yields CDR1 SGHTA and CDR2 FQGNSA. The CDR3 coding sequence is TGTGCCAGCAGCTTCGGGGGTTTCACTGGAAACACCATATATTTT. Residues: CASSFGGFTGNTIYF.

The chain couples TRBV6-2 or TRBV6-3 to TRBJ1-5; no clear D gene. The germline V gene has CDR1 MNHEY and CDR2 SVGEGT. CDR3 size: 15 residues. The V end lost 6 bases, the J end lost 3 bases, and 15 bases lay between the germline ends. Written as DNA, the CDR3 is TGTGCCAGCAGCCCCAATTTTAACTCCAATCAGCCCCAGCATTTT. Protein sequence: CASSPNFNSNQPQHF.

The chain is built from TRBV13 and TRBJ1-2; 9 nucleotides line up with TRBD1. The CDR3 extends over 14 amino acids. V shed 5 bases and J 3 bases; nucleotides not matched to a gene: 4. Per the germline V gene, CDR1 is PRHDT and CDR2 is FYEKMQ (reference sequence). The CDR3 DNA sequence: TGTGCCAGCAGCGAGGGACAGGGAGACTATGGCTACACCTTC. Residues: CASSEGQGDYGYTF.

The chain carries TRBV18 and TRBJ2-7; 9 bases are shared with TRBD1. The CDR3 sequence is 16 residues long. Losses at the gene ends were 6 bases for V and 5 bases for J; bases not matched to a gene: 14. Germline V gene lookup returns CDR1 KGHSH and CDR2 LQKENI. In nucleotides, the CDR3 is TGTGCCAGCTCTCGCCGCCGGGACAGGGTTGAGGACGAGCAGTACTTC. Translating gives CASSRRRDRVEDEQYF.

The gene calls are TRBV4-2 and TRBJ1-5; D perhaps matches TRBD1 (6 bases). This CDR3 spans 15 amino acids. Germline values: CDR1 LGHNA, CDR2 YNFKEQ. Trimming took off 1 base at V and 3 bases at J, with 10 bases between the two ends. CDR3: CASSQGDRNNQPQHF. CDR3 sequence (DNA): TGTGCCAGCAGCCAAGGCGACAGGAACAATCAGCCCCAGCATTTT.